This record concerns one TCR beta chain sequence. The antigen is undetermined. This entry belongs to a study of graft-versus-host responses after intestinal transplantation. Turning to the study itself: Uniformly, recipients were administered anti-thymocyte globulin induction with subsequent tacrolimus and steroids for about 3 years.

Deletions cut 3 bases from V and 7 bases from J, with 12 bases between. CDR1 and CDR2 (germline): PRHDT, FYEKMQ (reference sequence). This CDR3 contains 14 residues. Points from the study as a whole: Allografts of one patient group, those with graft-donor T cell macrochimerism, had high graft-versus-host to host-versus-graft clonal ratios. GvH clones turned up in recipient marrow; some had shown up first in ileum or blood.

Some clones are missing from TCRdb's copy, which holds only in-frame ones; the method was immunoSEQ multiplex PCR. There are 1,500 to 2,000 clones in the sample; roughly 91% occur only once, and under 3% lies in the top ten. This chain joins TRBV13 and TRBJ2-2, with D tentatively TRBD1 or TRBD2 (7 bases each). The sample was PBMCs, taken 16 days after intestinal transplant. The TCR originated in a human patient who received an intestinal transplant, so some T cells may come from the graft donor. CDR3 in DNA: TGTGCCAGCAGCTTCCAGGGGGACTACGGGGAGCTGTTTTTT. Encoded protein: CASSFQGDYGELFF.